This T cell receptor (beta chain) was identified during a study of T cell responses to AZD1222 COVID-19 vaccine. Study outcomes and limitations: Baseline seropositivity occurred in only a handful of AZD1222 recipients.

In the case of this clone: No antigen is known for it.

Only in-frame clones appear in the TCRdb table, and some are missing; sequencing was by immunoSEQ multiplex PCR. The sample has approximately 110,000 clones, around 84% seen once. Trimming stripped 5 bases from V and 6 bases from J, with 17 bases between. The CDR3 contains 15 residues. In germline, CDR1 is ENHRY, CDR2 SYGVKD. This specimen was peripheral blood, taken on day 0 of AZD1222 vaccination. This TCR came from an adult in good health. The chain couples TRBV10-3 to TRBJ2-1; D gene uncertain. DNA of the CDR3: TGTGCCATCAGTTCCAGACCGACGTACCTCAATGAGCAGTTCTTC. Its translation: CAISSRPTYLNEQFF.